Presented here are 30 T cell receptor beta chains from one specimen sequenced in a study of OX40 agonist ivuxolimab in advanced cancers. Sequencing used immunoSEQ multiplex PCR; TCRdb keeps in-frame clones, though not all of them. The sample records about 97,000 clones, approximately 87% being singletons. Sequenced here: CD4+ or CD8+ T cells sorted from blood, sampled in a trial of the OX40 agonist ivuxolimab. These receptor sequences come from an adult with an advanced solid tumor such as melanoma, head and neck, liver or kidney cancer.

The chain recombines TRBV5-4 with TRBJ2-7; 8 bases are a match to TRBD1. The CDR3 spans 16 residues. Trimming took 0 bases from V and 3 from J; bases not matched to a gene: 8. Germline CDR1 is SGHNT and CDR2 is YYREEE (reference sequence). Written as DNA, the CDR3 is TGTGCCAGCAGCTTGGGTCTTCAGGGGGCGAGCTACGAGCAGTACTTC. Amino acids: CASSLGLQGASYEQYF.

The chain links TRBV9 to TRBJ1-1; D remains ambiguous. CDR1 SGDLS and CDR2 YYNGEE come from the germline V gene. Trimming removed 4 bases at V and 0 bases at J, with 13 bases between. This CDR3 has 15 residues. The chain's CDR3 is CASSPRRDLNTEAFF. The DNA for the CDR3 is TGTGCCAGCAGCCCCCGACGGGATTTGAACACTGAAGCTTTCTTT.

CDR3 protein: CASSFRGTNEKLFF. In DNA form, the CDR3 reads TGTGCCAGCAGCTTCAGGGGGACTAATGAAAAACTGTTTTTT. The chain uses TRBV7-2 and TRBJ1-4, with 7 bases lining up with TRBD1. Losses at the gene ends were 3 bases for V and 2 bases for J; bases not matched to a gene: 0. The germline V gene encodes CDR1 SGHTA and CDR2 FQGNSA. The CDR3 loop spans 14 amino acids. Complete variable domain (other parts from reference TRBV7-2 and TRBJ1-4): GAGVSQSPSNKVTEKGKDVELRCDPISGHTALYWYRQSLGQGLEFLIYFQGNSAPDKSGLPSDRFSAERTGGSVSTLTIQRTQQEDSAVYLCASSFRGTNEKLFFGSGTQLSVL.

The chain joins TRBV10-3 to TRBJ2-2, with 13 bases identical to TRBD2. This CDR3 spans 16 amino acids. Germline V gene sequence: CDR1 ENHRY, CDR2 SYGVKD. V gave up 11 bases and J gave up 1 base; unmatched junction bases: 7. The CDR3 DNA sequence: TGTGCCTTTGGGACTAGCGGGACGCGGAACACCGGGGAGCTGTTTTTT. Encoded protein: CAFGTSGTRNTGELFF.

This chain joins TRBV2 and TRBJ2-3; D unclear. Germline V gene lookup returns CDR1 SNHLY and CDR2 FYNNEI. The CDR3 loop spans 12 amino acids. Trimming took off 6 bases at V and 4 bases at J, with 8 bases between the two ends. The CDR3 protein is CASRELPDTQYF. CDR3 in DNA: TGTGCCAGCAGGGAGTTGCCAGATACGCAGTATTTT.

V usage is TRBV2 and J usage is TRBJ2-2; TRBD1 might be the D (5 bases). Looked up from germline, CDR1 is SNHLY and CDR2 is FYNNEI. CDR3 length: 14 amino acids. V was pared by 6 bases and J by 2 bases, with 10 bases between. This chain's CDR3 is CASSVTANTGELFF. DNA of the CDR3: TGTGCCAGCAGCGTGACAGCTAACACCGGGGAGCTGTTTTTT.

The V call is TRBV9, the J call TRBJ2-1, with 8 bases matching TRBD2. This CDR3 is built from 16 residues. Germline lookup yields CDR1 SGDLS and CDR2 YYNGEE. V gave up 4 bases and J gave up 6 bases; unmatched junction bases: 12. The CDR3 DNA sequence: TGTGCCAGCAGCACCTCCGGGACTAGTCGCTCCAATGAGCAGTTCTTC. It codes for CASSTSGTSRSNEQFF.

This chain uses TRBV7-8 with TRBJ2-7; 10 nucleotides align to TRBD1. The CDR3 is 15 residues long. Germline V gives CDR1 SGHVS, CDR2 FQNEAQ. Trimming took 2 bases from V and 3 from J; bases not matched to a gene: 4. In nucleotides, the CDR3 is TGTGCCAGCAGCTTAATTCGGGACAGGGGCTACGAGCAGTACTTC. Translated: CASSLIRDRGYEQYF.

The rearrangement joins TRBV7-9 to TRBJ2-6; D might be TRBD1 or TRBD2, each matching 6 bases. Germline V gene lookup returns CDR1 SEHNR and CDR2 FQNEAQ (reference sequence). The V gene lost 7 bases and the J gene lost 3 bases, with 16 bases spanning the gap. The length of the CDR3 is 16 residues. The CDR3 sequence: CASTPPGGYGANVLTF. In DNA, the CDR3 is TGTGCCAGCACCCCCCCCGGGGGCTATGGGGCCAACGTCCTGACTTTC.

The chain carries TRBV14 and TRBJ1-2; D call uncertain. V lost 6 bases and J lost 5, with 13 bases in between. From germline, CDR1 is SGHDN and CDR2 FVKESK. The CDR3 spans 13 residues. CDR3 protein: CASSRDGMYGYTF. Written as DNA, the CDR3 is TGTGCCAGCAGTCGTGACGGGATGTATGGCTACACCTTC.

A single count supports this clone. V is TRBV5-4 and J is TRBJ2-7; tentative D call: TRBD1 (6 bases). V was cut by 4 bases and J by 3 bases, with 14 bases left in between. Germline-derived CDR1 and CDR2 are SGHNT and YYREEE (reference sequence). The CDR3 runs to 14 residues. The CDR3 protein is CASSRDRSYYEQYF. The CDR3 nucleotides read TGTGCCAGCAGCCGAGACAGGAGCTACTACGAGCAGTACTTC.

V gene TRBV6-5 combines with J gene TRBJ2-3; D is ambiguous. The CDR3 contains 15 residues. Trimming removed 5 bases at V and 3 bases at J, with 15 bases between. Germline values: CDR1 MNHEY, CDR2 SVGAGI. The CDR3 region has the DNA TGTGCCAGCAGTCCTGACTCCCTCCCAACAGATACGCAGTATTTT. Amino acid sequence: CASSPDSLPTDTQYF.

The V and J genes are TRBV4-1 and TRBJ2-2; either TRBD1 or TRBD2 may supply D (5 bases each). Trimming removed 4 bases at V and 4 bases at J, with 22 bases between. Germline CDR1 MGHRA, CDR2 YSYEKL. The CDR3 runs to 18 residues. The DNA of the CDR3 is TGCGCCAGCAGCCTGCTACCCCCCGGGACCTTGACCACCGGGGAGCTGTTTTTT. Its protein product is CASSLLPPGTLTTGELFF.

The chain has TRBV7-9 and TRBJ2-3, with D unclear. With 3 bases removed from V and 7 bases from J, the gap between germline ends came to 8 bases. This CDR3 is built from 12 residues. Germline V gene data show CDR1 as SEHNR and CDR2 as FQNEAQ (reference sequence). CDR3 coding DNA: TGTGCCAGCAGCTTTAGAGATCATACGCAGTATTTT. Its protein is CASSFRDHTQYF.

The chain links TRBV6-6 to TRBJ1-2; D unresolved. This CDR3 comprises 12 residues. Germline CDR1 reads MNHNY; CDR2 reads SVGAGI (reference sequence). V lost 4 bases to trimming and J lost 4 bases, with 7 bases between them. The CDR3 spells CASSSRSYGYTF. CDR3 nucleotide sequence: TGTGCCAGCAGTTCCCGGAGCTATGGCTACACCTTC.

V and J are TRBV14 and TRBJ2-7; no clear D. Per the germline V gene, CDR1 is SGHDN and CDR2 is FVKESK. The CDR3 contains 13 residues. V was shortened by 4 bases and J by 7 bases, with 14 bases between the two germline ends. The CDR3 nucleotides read TGTGCCAGCAGCCCGTGGGCCAAGGGAGAGCAGTACTTC. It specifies CASSPWAKGEQYF.

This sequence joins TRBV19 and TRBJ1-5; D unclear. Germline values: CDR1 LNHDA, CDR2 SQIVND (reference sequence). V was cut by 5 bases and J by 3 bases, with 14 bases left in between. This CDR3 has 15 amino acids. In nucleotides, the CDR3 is TGTGCCAGTAGTGCGTATTTAGGGTCCAATCAGCCCCAGCATTTT. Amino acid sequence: CASSAYLGSNQPQHF.

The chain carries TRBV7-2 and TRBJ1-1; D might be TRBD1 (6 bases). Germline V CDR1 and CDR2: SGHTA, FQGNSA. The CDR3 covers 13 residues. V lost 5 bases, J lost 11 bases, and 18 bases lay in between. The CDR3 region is CASSPVRNRDAFF. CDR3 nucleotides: TGTGCCAGCAGCCCGGTCCGGAACAGGGACGCTTTCTTT.

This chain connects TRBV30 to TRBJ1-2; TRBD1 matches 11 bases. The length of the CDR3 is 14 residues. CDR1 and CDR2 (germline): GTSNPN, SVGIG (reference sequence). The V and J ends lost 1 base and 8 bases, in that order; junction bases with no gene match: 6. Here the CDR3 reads CAWSGHGTGGGYTF. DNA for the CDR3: TGTGCCTGGAGTGGGCACGGGACAGGGGGAGGCTACACCTTC.

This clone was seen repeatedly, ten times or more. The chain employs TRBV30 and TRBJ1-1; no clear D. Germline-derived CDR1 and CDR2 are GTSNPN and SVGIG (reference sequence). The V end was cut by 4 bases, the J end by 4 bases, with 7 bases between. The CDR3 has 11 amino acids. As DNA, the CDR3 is TGTGCCTGGAAAAGGTTCACTGAAGCTTTCTTT. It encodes CAWKRFTEAFF.

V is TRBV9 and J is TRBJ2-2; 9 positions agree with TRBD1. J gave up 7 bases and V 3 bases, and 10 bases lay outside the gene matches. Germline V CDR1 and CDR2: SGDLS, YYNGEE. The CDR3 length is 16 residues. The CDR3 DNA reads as TGTGCCAGCAGCGAACCAACAGGGGGCCTGGGCGGGGAGCTGTTTTTT. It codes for CASSEPTGGLGGELFF.

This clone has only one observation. Here the CDR3 DNA reads TGTGCCAGCAGCCCTGGGACAGGGGCTGAAGCTTTCTTT. Its protein product is CASSPGTGAEAFF. The chain has TRBV13 and TRBJ1-1; 10 positions match TRBD1. Germline loops: CDR1 PRHDT, CDR2 FYEKMQ (reference sequence). Trimming cost V 5 bases and J 6 bases; bases outside gene matches: 3. The CDR3 contains 13 residues.

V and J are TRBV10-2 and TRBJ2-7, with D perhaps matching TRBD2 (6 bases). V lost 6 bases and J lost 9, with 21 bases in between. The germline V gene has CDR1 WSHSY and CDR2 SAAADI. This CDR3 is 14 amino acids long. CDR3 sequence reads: CASSWRANSGWQYF. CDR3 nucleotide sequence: TGCGCCAGCAGCTGGAGGGCCAATAGTGGATGGCAGTACTTC.

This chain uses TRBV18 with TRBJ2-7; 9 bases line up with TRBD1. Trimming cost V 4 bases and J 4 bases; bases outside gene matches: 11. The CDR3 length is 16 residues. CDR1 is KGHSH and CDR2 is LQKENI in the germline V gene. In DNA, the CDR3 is TGTGCCAGCTCACAGACTCTCACAGGGGGCCCGTACGAGCAGTACTTC. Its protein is CASSQTLTGGPYEQYF.

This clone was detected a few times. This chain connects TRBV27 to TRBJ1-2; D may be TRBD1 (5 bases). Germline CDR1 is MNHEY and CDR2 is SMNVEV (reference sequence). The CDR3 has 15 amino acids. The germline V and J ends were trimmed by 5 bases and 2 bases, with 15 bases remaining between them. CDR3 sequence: CASSTNRDANYGYTF. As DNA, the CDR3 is TGTGCCAGCAGTACAAACCGGGACGCAAACTATGGCTACACCTTC.

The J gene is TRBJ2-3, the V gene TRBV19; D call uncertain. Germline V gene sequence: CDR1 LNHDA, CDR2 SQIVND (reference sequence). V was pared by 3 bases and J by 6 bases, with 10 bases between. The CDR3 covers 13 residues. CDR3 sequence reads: CASSIYSRDTQYF. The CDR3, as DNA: TGTGCCAGTAGTATTTATTCTAGGGATACGCAGTATTTT. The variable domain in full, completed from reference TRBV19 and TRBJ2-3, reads DGGITQSPKYLFRKEGQNVTLSCEQNLNHDAMYWYRQDPGQGLRLIYYSQIVNDFQKGDIAEGYSVSREKKESFPLTVTSAQKNPTAFYLCASSIYSRDTQYFGPGTRLTVL.

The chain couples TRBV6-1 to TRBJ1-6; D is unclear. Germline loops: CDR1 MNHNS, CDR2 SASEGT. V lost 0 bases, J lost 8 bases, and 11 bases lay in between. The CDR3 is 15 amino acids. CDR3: CASSEAPRGDSPLHF. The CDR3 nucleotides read TGTGCCAGCAGTGAAGCCCCTCGAGGTGATTCACCCCTCCACTTT.

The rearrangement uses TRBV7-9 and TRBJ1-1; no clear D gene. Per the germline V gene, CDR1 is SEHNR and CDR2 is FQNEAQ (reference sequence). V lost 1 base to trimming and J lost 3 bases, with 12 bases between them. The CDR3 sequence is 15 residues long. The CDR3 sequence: CASSLGSVRDTEAFF. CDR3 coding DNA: TGTGCCAGCAGCTTAGGGTCGGTGCGGGACACTGAAGCTTTCTTT.

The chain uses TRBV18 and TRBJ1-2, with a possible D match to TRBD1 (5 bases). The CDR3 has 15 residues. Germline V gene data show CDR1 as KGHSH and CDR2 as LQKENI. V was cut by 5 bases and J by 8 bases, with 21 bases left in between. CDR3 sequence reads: CASSEARDGVRGYTF. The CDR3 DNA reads TGTGCCAGCTCAGAAGCTCGGGACGGGGTACGGGGCTACACCTTC.

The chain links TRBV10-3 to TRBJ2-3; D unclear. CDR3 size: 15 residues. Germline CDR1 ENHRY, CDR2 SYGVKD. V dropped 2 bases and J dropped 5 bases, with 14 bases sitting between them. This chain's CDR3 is CAISENAAGVDTQYF. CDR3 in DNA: TGTGCCATCAGTGAGAACGCGGCCGGCGTAGATACGCAGTATTTT.